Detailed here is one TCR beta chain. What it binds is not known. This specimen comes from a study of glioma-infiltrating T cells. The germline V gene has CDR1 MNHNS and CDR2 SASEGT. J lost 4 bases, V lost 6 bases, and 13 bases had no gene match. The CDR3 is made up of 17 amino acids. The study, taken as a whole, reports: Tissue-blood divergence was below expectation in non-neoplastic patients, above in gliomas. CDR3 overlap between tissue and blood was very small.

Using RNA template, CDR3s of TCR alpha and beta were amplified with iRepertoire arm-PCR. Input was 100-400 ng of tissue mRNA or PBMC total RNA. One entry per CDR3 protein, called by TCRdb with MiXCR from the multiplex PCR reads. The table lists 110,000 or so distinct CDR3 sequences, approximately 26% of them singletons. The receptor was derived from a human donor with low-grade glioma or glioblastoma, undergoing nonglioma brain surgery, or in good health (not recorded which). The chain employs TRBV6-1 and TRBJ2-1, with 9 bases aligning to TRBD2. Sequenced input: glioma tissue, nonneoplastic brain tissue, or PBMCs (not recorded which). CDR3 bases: TGTGCCAGCAGCCCCCACCATGTAGCGGGGGATTACAATGAGCAGTTCTTC. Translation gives CASSPHHVAGDYNEQFF.